This T cell receptor (beta chain) was retrieved from a study of blood T cell repertoires in COVID-19. Notes on this clone: The same CDR3 arises from other DNA sequences in this sample as well.

The CDR3 is 13 residues long. Germline V lookup: CDR1 KGHSH, CDR2 LQKENI. Trimming took 6 bases from V and 3 from J, leaving 11 bases between them. Assay used: immunoSEQ multiplex PCR; TCRdb lists only in-frame clones, some missing. The sample gives about 200,000 clones, around 90% of which show up once; roughly 0.6% is in the top ten. Sequencing was carried out using peripheral blood. The receptor's source is a man aged 50-59 years with acute or convalescent COVID-19. This sequence joins TRBV18 and TRBJ1-1; TRBD1 is a possible D gene (5 bases). CDR3 loop: CASSPGRDTEAFF. The CDR3, as DNA: TGTGCCAGCTCGCCAGGGCGAGACACTGAAGCTTTCTTT.